These T cell receptor beta chains were read from a single sample in a study of identical twins. TCRdb ran MiXCR on the 5' RACE reads and lists one entry per CDR3 protein. The table has 650,000 to 750,000 distinct CDR3 sequences, less than 25% seen once; the top ten hold 4.3%. These data were also reused for a study on T cells expressing NK-cell markers.

Sequencing used PBMCs. The receptor source for this set is a woman aged 18-35 years in good health. Each CDR3 is given with its conserved first and last residue. A D gene is named only where the DNA matches it firmly. Some rows have no size entry. The others give once, few or many, or a class for an expanded clone.

TRBV20-1	NA	few	TRBJ2-7	CSAISGRPYEQYF	TGCAGTGCGATCAGCGGACGGCCCTACGAGCAGTACTTC
TRBV7-2	NA	many	TRBJ2-7	CASSPVGAFGQYF	TGTGCCAGCAGCCCTGTCGGGGCGTTCGGACAGTACTTC
TRBV24-1	NA	NA	TRBJ1-5	CATSGGDQPQHF	TGTGCCACCAGTGGTGGCGATCAGCCCCAGCATTTT
TRBV20-1	NA	NA	TRBJ2-4	CSVPGRGAKNIQYF	TGCAGTGTCCCGGGGAGGGGGGCCAAAAACATTCAGTACTTC
TRBV12-3/TRBV12-4	NA	NA	TRBJ2-2	CASMFAVDGELFF	TGTGCCAGCATGTTTGCCGTGGACGGGGAGCTGTTTTTT
TRBV10-3	TRBD2	NA	TRBJ2-3	CAMRTSGSTDTQYF	TGTGCCATGAGAACTAGCGGAAGCACAGATACGCAGTATTTT
TRBV10-3	TRBD1	NA	TRBJ1-2	CATRQGADYGYTF	TGTGCCACGCGACAGGGGGCGGATTATGGCTACACCTTC
TRBV5-1	NA	NA	TRBJ1-5	CASSLGQRQPQHF	TGCGCCAGCAGCTTGGGTCAACGGCAGCCCCAGCATTTT
TRBV12-3/TRBV12-4	TRBD2	many	TRBJ2-1	CASSPQSGAYNEQFF	TGTGCCAGCAGTCCGCAAAGCGGGGCCTACAATGAGCAGTTCTTC
TRBV7-9	TRBD2	few	TRBJ2-1	CASKTGTSGYNEQFF	TGTGCCAGCAAGACAGGGACTAGCGGGTACAATGAGCAGTTCTTC
TRBV6-2/TRBV6-3	NA	NA	TRBJ2-1	CASSSYPYNEQFF	TGTGCCAGCAGTTCCTACCCCTACAATGAGCAGTTCTTC
TRBV15	NA	NA	TRBJ2-1	CATSQFYNEQFF	TGTGCCACCAGCCAGTTTTACAATGAGCAGTTCTTC
TRBV29-1	NA	NA	TRBJ1-2	CSVSGTPNYGYTF	TGCAGCGTATCCGGGACGCCAAACTATGGCTACACCTTC
TRBV12-3/TRBV12-4	NA	few	TRBJ1-4	CASSRAGSIKEKLFF	TGTGCCAGCAGTCGTGCAGGGTCGATTAAGGAAAAACTGTTTTTT
TRBV11-2	NA	few	TRBJ2-7	CASSLEQGKPYEQYF	TGTGCCAGCAGCTTAGAGCAGGGTAAACCCTACGAGCAGTACTTC
TRBV7-9	TRBD2	NA	TRBJ2-7	CASTPAGRREQYF	TGTGCCAGCACCCCAGCGGGGCGACGGGAGCAGTACTTC
TRBV6-1	NA	few	TRBJ1-5	CASRPDRPPNQPQHF	TGTGCCAGCAGACCGGACAGACCGCCCAATCAACCCCAGCATTTT
TRBV12-3/TRBV12-4	NA	few	TRBJ2-5	CASSLAGGPEETQYF	TGTGCCAGCAGTTTAGCGGGGGGGCCGGAGGAGACCCAGTACTTC
TRBV12-3/TRBV12-4	TRBD2	NA	TRBJ2-5	CASSSGTSDGETQYF	TGTGCCAGCAGCTCCGGGACTAGCGATGGAGAGACCCAGTACTTC
TRBV20-1	TRBD2	NA	TRBJ2-5	CSARFTRGGETQYF	TGCAGTGCTAGATTTACCCGGGGGGGGGAGACCCAGTACTTC
TRBV12-3/TRBV12-4	NA	many	TRBJ2-7	CASSPSGRYSYEQYF	TGTGCCAGCAGCCCTTCGGGACGGTACTCCTACGAGCAGTACTTC
TRBV20-1	NA	NA	TRBJ1-1	CRMAGNTEAFF	TGCAGAATGGCCGGGAACACTGAAGCTTTCTTT
TRBV20-1	NA	NA	TRBJ2-7	CSAPPAGRGSYEQYF	TGCAGTGCTCCCCCCGCGGGCAGGGGCTCCTACGAGCAGTACTTC
TRBV4-3	NA	NA	TRBJ2-5	CASSQGLKRKTQYF	TGCGCCAGCAGCCAAGGATTAAAGAGGAAGACCCAGTACTTC
TRBV9	NA	NA	TRBJ2-5	CASSDTREETQYF	TGTGCCAGCAGCGATACCAGAGAAGAGACCCAGTACTTC
TRBV7-9	NA	NA	TRBJ2-7	CASSIGHSSYEQYF	TGTGCCAGCAGCATCGGACATAGCTCCTACGAGCAGTACTTC
TRBV29-1	NA	NA	TRBJ2-3	CSTQTQPATDTQYF	TGCAGCACTCAGACTCAGCCGGCCACAGATACGCAGTATTTT
TRBV12-3/TRBV12-4	NA	many	TRBJ1-1	CASIFAGGANTEAFF	TGTGCCAGCATTTTTGCGGGGGGCGCGAACACTGAAGCTTTCTTT
TRBV12-3/TRBV12-4	NA	NA	TRBJ2-1	CASLEGNEQFF	TGTGCCAGCCTCGAGGGGAATGAGCAGTTCTTC